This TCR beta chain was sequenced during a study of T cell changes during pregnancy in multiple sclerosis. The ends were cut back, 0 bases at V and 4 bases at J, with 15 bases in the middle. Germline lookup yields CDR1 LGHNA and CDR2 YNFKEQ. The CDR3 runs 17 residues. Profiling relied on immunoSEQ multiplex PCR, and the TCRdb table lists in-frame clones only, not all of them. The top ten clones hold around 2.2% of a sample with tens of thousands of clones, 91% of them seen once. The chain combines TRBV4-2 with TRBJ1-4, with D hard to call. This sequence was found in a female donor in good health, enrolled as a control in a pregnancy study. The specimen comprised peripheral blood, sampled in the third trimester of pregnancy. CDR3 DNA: TGTGCCAGCAGCCAAGAGGACTTCCGAGGGTTTAATGAAAAACTGTTTTTT. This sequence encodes CASSQEDFRGFNEKLFF.